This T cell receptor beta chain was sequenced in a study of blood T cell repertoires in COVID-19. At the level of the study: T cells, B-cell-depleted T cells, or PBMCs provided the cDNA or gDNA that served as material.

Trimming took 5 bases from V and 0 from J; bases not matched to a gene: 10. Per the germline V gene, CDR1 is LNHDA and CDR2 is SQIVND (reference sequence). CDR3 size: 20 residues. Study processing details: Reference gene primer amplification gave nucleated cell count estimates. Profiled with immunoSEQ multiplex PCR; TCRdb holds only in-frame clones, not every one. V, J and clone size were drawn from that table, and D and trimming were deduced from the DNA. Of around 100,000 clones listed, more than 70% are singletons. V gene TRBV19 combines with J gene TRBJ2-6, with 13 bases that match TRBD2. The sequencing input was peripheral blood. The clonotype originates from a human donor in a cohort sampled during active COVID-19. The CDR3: CASSFGGLAGPHSGANVLTF. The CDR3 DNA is TGTGCCAGTAGTTTTGGGGGACTAGCGGGACCCCACTCTGGGGCCAACGTCCTGACTTTC.